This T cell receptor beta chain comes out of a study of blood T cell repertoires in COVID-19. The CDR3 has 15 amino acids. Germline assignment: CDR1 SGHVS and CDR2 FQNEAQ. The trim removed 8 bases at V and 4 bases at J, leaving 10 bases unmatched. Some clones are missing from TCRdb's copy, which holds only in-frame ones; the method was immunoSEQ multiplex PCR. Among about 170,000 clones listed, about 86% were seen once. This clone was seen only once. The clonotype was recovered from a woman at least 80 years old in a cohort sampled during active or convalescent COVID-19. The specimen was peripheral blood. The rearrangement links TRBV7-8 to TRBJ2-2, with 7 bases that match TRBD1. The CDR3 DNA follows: TGTGCCAGCGCCGGTACAGGGGTCGCCACCGGGGAGCTGTTTTTT. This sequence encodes CASAGTGVATGELFF.